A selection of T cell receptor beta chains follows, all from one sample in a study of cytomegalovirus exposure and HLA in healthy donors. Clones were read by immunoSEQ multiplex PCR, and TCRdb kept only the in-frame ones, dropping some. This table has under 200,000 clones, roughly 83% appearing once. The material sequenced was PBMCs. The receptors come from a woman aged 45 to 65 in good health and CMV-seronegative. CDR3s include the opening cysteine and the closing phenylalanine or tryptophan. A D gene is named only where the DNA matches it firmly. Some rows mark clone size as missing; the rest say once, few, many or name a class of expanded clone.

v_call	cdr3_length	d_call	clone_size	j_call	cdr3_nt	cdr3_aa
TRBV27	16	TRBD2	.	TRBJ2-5	TGTGCCAGCAGCGGGATGGTAGCGGGCGCCCAAGAGACCCAGTACTTC	CASSGMVAGAQETQYF
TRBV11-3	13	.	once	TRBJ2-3	TGTGCCAGCAGTTTTAGTCGTTCTGGTACGCAGTATTTT	CASSFSRSGTQYF
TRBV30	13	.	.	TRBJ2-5	TGTGCCTGGAGTGTACTGACACCGCGAACCCAGTACTTC	CAWSVLTPRTQYF
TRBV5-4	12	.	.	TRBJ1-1	TGTGCCAGCAGCCTTCCTTCGACTGAAGCTTTCTTT	CASSLPSTEAFF
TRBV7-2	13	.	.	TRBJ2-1	TGTGCCAGCAGCTTAAGAGGCTACAATGAGCAGTTCTTC	CASSLRGYNEQFF
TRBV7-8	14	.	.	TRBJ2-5	TGTGCCAGCAGCTTCCGGGACTACCAAGAGACCCAGTACTTC	CASSFRDYQETQYF
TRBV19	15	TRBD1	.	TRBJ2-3	TGTGCCAGTAGCCCGGGACAGGGAGGCACAGATACGCAGTATTTT	CASSPGQGGTDTQYF
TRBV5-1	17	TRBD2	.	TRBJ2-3	TGCGCCAGCAGCTACGGGACTAGCGGGAATGTGTTAGATACGCAGTATTTT	CASSYGTSGNVLDTQYF
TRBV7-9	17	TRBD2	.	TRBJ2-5	TGTGCCAGCAGCCTCCCGCCGGGACTAGCGGACCAAGAGACCCAGTACTTC	CASSLPPGLADQETQYF
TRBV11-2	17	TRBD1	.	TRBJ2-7	TGTGCCAGCAGCCGCGAGTTCCTCGGGACAGGGTCACACGAGCAGTACTTC	CASSREFLGTGSHEQYF
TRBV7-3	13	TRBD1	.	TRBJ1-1	TGTGCCAGCAGCCTCTTAGGACAGGGACTAGCTTTCTTT	CASSLLGQGLAFF
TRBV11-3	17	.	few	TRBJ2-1	TGTGCCAGCAGCCAGGGGCAGGGAGGGGGCTCCTACAATGAGCAGTTCTTC	CASSQGQGGGSYNEQFF
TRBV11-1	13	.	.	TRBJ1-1	TGTGCCAGCAGCTTGGGCATGAACACTGAAGCTTTCTTT	CASSLGMNTEAFF
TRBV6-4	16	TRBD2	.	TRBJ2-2	TGTGCCAGCAGCCAGGGACTAGCGGGAGCGGCCGGGGAGCTGTTTTTT	CASSQGLAGAAGELFF
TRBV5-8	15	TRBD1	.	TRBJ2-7	TGTGCCAGCACCACCGGGCCAGGGGGCGGCTACGAGCAGTACTTC	CASTTGPGGGYEQYF
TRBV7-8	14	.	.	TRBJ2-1	TGTGCCAGCAGCCCTATAATTCGGTTGAGTGAGCAGTTCTTC	CASSPIIRLSEQFF
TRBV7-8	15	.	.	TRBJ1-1	TGTGCCAGCAGCAAACCCCATCGGGACAACATTGAAGCTTTCTTT	CASSKPHRDNIEAFF
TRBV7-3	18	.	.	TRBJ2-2	TGTGCCAGCAGCTTGATAGGTCCCCGGGAGCTGAACACCGGGGAGCTGTTTTTT	CASSLIGPRELNTGELFF
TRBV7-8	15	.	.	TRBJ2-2	TGTGCCAGCAGCTTGAGGGACTTGGACACCGGGGAGCTGTTTTTT	CASSLRDLDTGELFF
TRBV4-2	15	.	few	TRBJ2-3	TGTGCCAGCAGCCAAGCGACAGCTAGCACAGATACGCAGTATTTT	CASSQATASTDTQYF
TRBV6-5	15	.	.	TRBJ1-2	TGTGCCAGCAGTTACTCCACTGGGCTTTACTATGGCTACACCTTC	CASSYSTGLYYGYTF
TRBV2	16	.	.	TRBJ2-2	TGTGCCAGCAGAGCGCTTGGCAGGGAACACACCGGGGAGCTGTTTTTT	CASRALGREHTGELFF
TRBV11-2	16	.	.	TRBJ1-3	TGTGCCAGCAGCTTATTGGGGCCCTACTCTGGAAACACCATATATTTT	CASSLLGPYSGNTIYF
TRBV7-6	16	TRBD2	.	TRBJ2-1	TGTGCCAGCAGCTTTTATGAGCGGGGGGGCTCCAGTGAGCAGTTCTTC	CASSFYERGGSSEQFF
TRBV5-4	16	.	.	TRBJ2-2	TGTGCCAGCAGCCAAGATCGGGACAATTGGTCCGGGGAGCTGTTTTTT	CASSQDRDNWSGELFF